This T cell receptor (beta chain) is drawn from a study of cytomegalovirus exposure and HLA in healthy donors. Study outcomes and limitations: In the 95 to 150 validation repertoires, a later analysis found that first-cohort TCR clusters tended to co-occur. It was confirmed in vitro that a few of the CMV-associated chains were specific for CMV antigens. Some TCR beta chains (about 170 of them) were listed as cytomegalovirus-associated.

Of note for this clone: Antigen specificity is unknown.

CDR3 size: 16 residues. The germline V gene encodes CDR1 KGHSH and CDR2 LQKENI. V lost 0 bases, J lost 3 bases, and 2 bases stayed unmatched. The repertoire was sequenced with immunoSEQ multiplex PCR; TCRdb's copy has only in-frame clones and lacks some. The data show around 160,000 clones, less than 90% seen once. V is TRBV18 and J is TRBJ2-3, with 11 positions matching TRBD1. The sample comprised PBMCs. The receptor comes from a young man in good health and CMV-seropositive. Written as DNA, the CDR3 is TGTGCCAGCTCACCACCGGACAGGGGGCGAACAGATACGCAGTATTTT. Its translation is CASSPPDRGRTDTQYF.